Sequencing of this T cell receptor (beta chain) was carried out in a study of monozygotic twins with inflammatory bowel disease. Study results and caveats: Perhaps reflecting limited power, concordant and discordant twins did not differ in repertoire similarity.

On this clonotype itself: Its antigen remains unidentified.

The CDR3 contains 16 residues. Germline CDR1 and CDR2: MNHNS and SASEGT. UMIs that had a 6-nucleotide sample barcode were put in using template switching. TCRdb reprocessed the 5' RACE reads and reports one entry per CDR3 protein, with no DNA. The sample totals roughly 200,000 distinct CDR3 sequences. This sequence originates from a human donor with ulcerative colitis or Crohn's disease, or a healthy co-twin of an affected twin (not recorded which). The chain joins TRBV6-1 to TRBJ2-1; lacking DNA, the TRBD2 call made by TCRdb goes unchecked. Sequences were obtained from blood. The CDR3 sequence is CASSWPSGGAHNEQFF.